This note documents a single TCR beta chain sequence. What antigen it recognizes has not been identified. Base qualities are not recorded, but no much larger clone differs from it by a single base. The immunoSEQ Assay, a bias-controlled multiplex PCR, was used to amplify TCRbeta CDR3 regions from genomic DNA. The study's own analysis went as follows. Within the assay, amplification of reference gene primers was used to estimate how many nucleated cells each sample contained. To quantify the absolute abundance of each unique TCRbeta CDR3 rearrangement, sequence reads were collapsed and filtered. Productive Simpson clonality was computed per sample as the square root of Simpson's diversity index over productive rearrangements. Drawn from immuneACCESS, this table holds only the in-frame rearrangements with V and J called that TCRdb kept. Clones are partly lost; checked studies trace under half to an unresolved V gene and leave the rest unexplained. V and J calls and clone size are as listed in that table; D and trimming were resolved from the DNA. For this sample the table gives approximately 290,000 clones, of which about nine tenths were detected only once. Of the sample, approximately 12% is held by the ten largest clones.

V is trimmed back by 5 bases and J by 3 bases, and the junction contains 5 bases that no gene match accounts for. The CDR3 spans 15 residues, from the cysteine through the phenylalanine. CDR3 DNA only is kept here, 45 bases in frame from base 1. Per the germline V gene, SGHDN is the CDR1 and FVKESK is the CDR2. The data are from a study of blood T cell repertoires in COVID-19 (TCRdb year 2020). Concerning the study at large: Collaborator samples came from the United States, Italy and Spain and covered acute and convalescent phases of COVID-19. The material from the prospective study consisted of cDNA or gDNA derived from T cells, B-cell-depleted T cells, or PBMCs. Deeply sampled blood TCRbeta repertoires from subjects exposed to, actively infected with, or recovered from COVID-19 were included in the dataset. A freely available public database, intended as a resource for researchers studying the immune response to SARS-CoV-2, is where the repertoires were released. The samples were drawn from two sources: the first 160 participants of the ongoing ImmuneRACE study, and 950 to 1,500 subjects contributed by 6 global collaborators. Sample metadata almost always included a de-identified subject ID, COVID-19 status, age in years and sex. HLA class I and class II types, where available, came from metadata supplied by the sample provider rather than from assay-based typing. Points the paper makes about the study in general: Clinical and demographic metadata were provided uncurated, with the amount varying by source and participant.

Each collaborating institution followed its own protocols to collect whole blood in K2EDTA tubes. Collaborator samples were shipped for TCRbeta analysis as frozen whole blood, isolated PBMCs, or DNA extracted from either sample type. The sequence was obtained from a woman between 55 and 75 years old with acute or convalescent COVID-19. Source material: peripheral blood. The chain was built from TRBV14 and TRBJ2-3, and 10 junctional nucleotides match TRBD2. The CDR3 protein sequence reads: CASSISGRATDTQYF. The DNA sequence follows: TGTGCCAGCAGCATAAGCGGGAGGGCTACAGATACGCAGTATTTT. With all but the CDR3 taken from the reference TRBV14 and TRBJ2-3 genes, the full variable domain is: EAGVTQFPSHSVIEKGQTVTLRCDPISGHDNLYWYRRVMGKEIKFLLHFVKESKQDESGMPNNRFLAERTGGTYSTLKVQPAELEDSGVYFCASSISGRATDTQYFGPGTRLTVL.